This TCR beta chain is from a study of identical twins. Study findings and constraints: There were fewer insertions in abundant cord blood beta clonotypes, but memory repertoires showed no such pattern. Excess low generation probability was seen in twin-shared out-of-frame alpha sequences. Researchers reported weaker excess twin sharing in beta out-of-frame sequences.

This clonotype was seen more than once but under ten times. No antigen is known for it. A universal primer site was added by template switching, and unique molecular identifiers were carried by the cDNA. TCRdb itself ran the 5' RACE reads through MiXCR, one entry per CDR3 protein. This table has approximately 240,000 distinct CDR3 sequences, about 14% appearing once. The clonotype originates from a woman aged 18-30 years in good health. Sequenced sample: memory (CD45RO+) T cells sorted from blood.

CDR3 loop: CASSLGTSIETQYF. In DNA form, the CDR3 reads TGTGCCAGCAGCTTAGGGACTAGCATTGAGACCCAGTACTTC. The chain uses TRBV7-9 and TRBJ2-5; 8 bases are shared with TRBD2. Germline V CDR1 and CDR2: SEHNR, FQNEAQ (reference sequence). This CDR3 comprises 14 residues. V was clipped by 1 base and J by 5 bases; unmatched bases: 3.